This is a list of T cell receptor beta chains from one sample in a study of identical twins. Each CDR3 protein gets one entry after TCRdb re-called the 5' RACE reads with MiXCR. This table holds around 1.7 million distinct CDR3 sequences, around 33% found once. The material sequenced was cord blood. The receptors were gathered from a newborn girl in good health. The CDR3 runs from the conserved cysteine through the conserved F or W. A D gene is named only where the DNA matches it firmly. A row's size may be missing; if present it is once, few, many or a size class.

J gene	clone size	V gene	D gene	CDR3 DNA	CDR3 protein
TRBJ2-7	-	TRBV10-3	TRBD1	TGTGCCATCAGTGAGGACAGGGAAAATCACGAGCAGTACTTC	CAISEDRENHEQYF
TRBJ2-3	few	TRBV20-1	-	TGCAGTGCTAGGGGACCTAGCGGCACAGATACGCAGTATTTT	CSARGPSGTDTQYF
TRBJ1-6	few	TRBV29-1	-	TGCAGCGTGCGAGGGAAGGATGGTTCACCCCCCCACTTT	CSVRGKDGSPPHF
TRBJ2-7	-	TRBV3-1	-	TGTGCCAGCAGCCCGTCCCCATCGAGCTCCTACAATGAGCAGTACTTC	CASSPSPSSSYNEQYF
TRBJ1-6	-	TRBV5-1	-	TGCGCCAGCAGCTTGGCCACCCGGGGAAGGATGGATAATTCACCCCTCCACTTT	CASSLATRGRMDNSPLHF
TRBJ2-6	-	TRBV10-3	TRBD2	TGTGCCATCAGTGAGGTAGCGGGAGCCTTGGCCAACGTCCTGACTTTC	CAISEVAGALANVLTF
TRBJ1-1	-	TRBV2	-	TGTGCCAGCAGTGATGGGGTGAACACTGAAGCTTTCTTT	CASSDGVNTEAFF
TRBJ2-1	-	TRBV7-9	TRBD2	TGTGCCAGCAGCTCGAGAGCGGGAGAGCAGGATGGTGAGCAGTTCTTC	CASSSRAGEQDGEQFF
TRBJ1-3	-	TRBV28	TRBD1	TGTGCCAGCAGTCCCGCGGACAGGAGCTCTGGAAACACCATATATTTT	CASSPADRSSGNTIYF
TRBJ1-2	-	TRBV6-2/TRBV6-3	-	TGTGCCAGCAGTCGATCGGGATATCGCTACACCTTC	CASSRSGYRYTF
TRBJ1-2	-	TRBV4-2	TRBD1	TGTGCCAGCAGCCAAGCCGCGACAGGGGGCTATGGCTACACCTTC	CASSQAATGGYGYTF
TRBJ1-4	few	TRBV20-1	-	TGCAGTGCCCGCAGGGATAGAGAAAAACTGTTTTTT	CSARRDREKLFF
TRBJ1-5	once	TRBV20-1	-	TGCAGTGCTAGTGACAGTTTTCAGCCCCAGCATTTT	CSASDSFQPQHF
TRBJ2-1	few	TRBV4-1	TRBD2	TGCGCCAGCAGCCCAGCGGGATCCCCGATTGAGCAGTTCTTC	CASSPAGSPIEQFF
TRBJ2-1	few	TRBV20-1	TRBD2	TGCAGTGCTAGGGGCCCTAGCGGGAGTCGAAATGAGCAGTTCTTC	CSARGPSGSRNEQFF
TRBJ2-7	-	TRBV20-1	TRBD2	TGCAGTGCTAGAGATGGACTAGCGGGGTACAATGAGCAGTACTTC	CSARDGLAGYNEQYF
TRBJ1-5	-	TRBV13	TRBD1	TGTGCCAGCAGCAAATCCGGGACAGGGGGTCAGCCCCAGCATTTT	CASSKSGTGGQPQHF
TRBJ2-7	-	TRBV10-3	TRBD1	TGTGCCATCATGGGGACAGGGGGATCCTACAATGAGCAGTACTTC	CAIMGTGGSYNEQYF
TRBJ1-2	few	TRBV28	-	TGTGGTACCCTTTCGGGTTCTAACTATGGCTACACCTTC	CGTLSGSNYGYTF
TRBJ2-1	-	TRBV2	TRBD2	TGTGCCAGCAGCGCCGCCGGACTAGCGGGGTACAATGAGCAGTTCTTC	CASSAAGLAGYNEQFF
TRBJ2-3	-	TRBV5-1	-	TGCGCCAGCAGTCAGGCCACTCTTTCAGATACGCAGTATTTT	CASSQATLSDTQYF
TRBJ2-3	-	TRBV18	-	TGTGCCAGCTCAGATGGGGTGCCGGGGGCACGCGCAGATACGCAGTATTTT	CASSDGVPGARADTQYF
TRBJ1-4	-	TRBV25-1	TRBD1	TGTGCCAGCAGTGGATACAGGGGCGCAACTAATGAAAAACTGTTTTTT	CASSGYRGATNEKLFF
TRBJ2-7	few	TRBV14	-	TGTGCCAGCAGCCAACGTTCGAGTTCCTACGAGCAGTACTTC	CASSQRSSSYEQYF
TRBJ2-4	-	TRBV6-1	-	TGTGCCAGCAGTGAAGATGGCAGGGTGGGGGCCAAAAACATTCAGTACTTC	CASSEDGRVGAKNIQYF
TRBJ1-4	few	TRBV29-1	TRBD1	TGCAGCGTTGAAGACAGGGGGCAGGAAAAACTGTTTTTT	CSVEDRGQEKLFF
TRBJ1-5	many	TRBV18	-	TGTGCCAGCAGCCCACCGGGACAGCCCCAGCATTTT	CASSPPGQPQHF
TRBJ2-3	few	TRBV3-1	TRBD2	TGTGCCAGCAGCCATTTCGGGACTAGAATACTAAACACAGATACGCAGTATTTT	CASSHFGTRILNTDTQYF
TRBJ2-3	few	TRBV4-1	TRBD2	TGCGCCAGCAGCCAAGGGGCTACTAGCGGGAGACCCACAGATACGCAGTATTTT	CASSQGATSGRPTDTQYF
TRBJ1-1	-	TRBV10-3	-	TGTGCCATCAGCTGGACAGTGCCGAACACTGAAGCTTTCTTT	CAISWTVPNTEAFF
TRBJ2-7	few	TRBV24-1	TRBD2	TGTGCCACCAGTGATTCGGGACTAGCGGGACCTTACGAGCAGTACTTC	CATSDSGLAGPYEQYF
TRBJ2-1	-	TRBV11-2	TRBD2	TGTGCCAGCAGCTTAGGGGTAGGTAGCGGGAGAAGGAATGAGCAGTTCTTC	CASSLGVGSGRRNEQFF
TRBJ2-1	-	TRBV10-3	TRBD2	TGTGCCACCAGAGGAGGGAGGGCCTACAATGAGCAGTTCTTC	CATRGGRAYNEQFF
TRBJ2-4	-	TRBV20-1	TRBD2	TGCAGTGCGACGGGAGGGCCCAGGGGCATTCAGTACTTC	CSATGGPRGIQYF
TRBJ1-5	-	TRBV7-2	TRBD1	TGTGCCAGCAGCTTAGATTCCAGGGGGGAGAATCAGCCCCAGCATTTT	CASSLDSRGENQPQHF
TRBJ2-7	many	TRBV3-1	TRBD2	TGTGCCAGCAGCCAAGAAAGGCTAGCGGTGTCCTACGAGCAGTACTTC	CASSQERLAVSYEQYF